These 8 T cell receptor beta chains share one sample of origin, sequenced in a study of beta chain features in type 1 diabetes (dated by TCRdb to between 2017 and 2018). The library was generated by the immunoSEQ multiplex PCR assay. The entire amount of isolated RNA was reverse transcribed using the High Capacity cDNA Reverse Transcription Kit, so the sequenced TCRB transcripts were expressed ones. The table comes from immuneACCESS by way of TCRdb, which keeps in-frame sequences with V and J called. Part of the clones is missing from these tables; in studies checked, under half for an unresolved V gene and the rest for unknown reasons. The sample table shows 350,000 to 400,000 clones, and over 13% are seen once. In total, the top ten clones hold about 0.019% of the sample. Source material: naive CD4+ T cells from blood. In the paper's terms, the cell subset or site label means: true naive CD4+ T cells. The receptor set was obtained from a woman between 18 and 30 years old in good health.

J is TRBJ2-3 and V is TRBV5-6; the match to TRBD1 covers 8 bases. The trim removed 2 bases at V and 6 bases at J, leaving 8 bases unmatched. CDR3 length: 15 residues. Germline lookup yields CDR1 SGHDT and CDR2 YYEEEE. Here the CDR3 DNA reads TGTGCCAGCAGCTTAACAGGGGGTCTCTGGGATACGCAGTATTTT. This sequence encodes CASSLTGGLWDTQYF.

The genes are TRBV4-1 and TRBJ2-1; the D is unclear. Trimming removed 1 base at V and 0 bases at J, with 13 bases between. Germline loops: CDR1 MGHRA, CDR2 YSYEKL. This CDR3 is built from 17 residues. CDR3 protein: CASSQALFTSSYNEQFF. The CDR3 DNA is TGCGCCAGCAGCCAAGCCCTATTTACGAGCTCCTACAATGAGCAGTTCTTC.

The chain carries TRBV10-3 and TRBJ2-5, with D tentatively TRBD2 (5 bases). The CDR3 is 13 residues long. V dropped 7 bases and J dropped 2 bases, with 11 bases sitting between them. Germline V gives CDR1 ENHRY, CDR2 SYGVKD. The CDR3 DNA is TGTGCCATCACCGCTGGACTTCAAGAGACCCAGTACTTC. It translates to CAITAGLQETQYF.

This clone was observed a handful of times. CDR3: CASITGPPDNEQFF. The CDR3 nucleotides read TGCGCCAGCATCACAGGACCCCCCGACAATGAGCAGTTCTTC. The V and J genes are TRBV5-1 and TRBJ2-1, with D possibly matching TRBD1 (5 bases). Trimming took off 6 bases at V and 5 bases at J, with 15 bases between the two ends. Germline V gene lookup returns CDR1 SGHRS and CDR2 YFSETQ. This CDR3 is 14 amino acids long.

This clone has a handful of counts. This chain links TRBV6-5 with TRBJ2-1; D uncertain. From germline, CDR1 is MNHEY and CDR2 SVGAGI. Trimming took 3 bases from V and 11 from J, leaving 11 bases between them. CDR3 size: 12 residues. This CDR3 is CASSYSFGQQFF. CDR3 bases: TGTGCCAGCAGTTATTCCTTTGGGCAGCAGTTCTTC.

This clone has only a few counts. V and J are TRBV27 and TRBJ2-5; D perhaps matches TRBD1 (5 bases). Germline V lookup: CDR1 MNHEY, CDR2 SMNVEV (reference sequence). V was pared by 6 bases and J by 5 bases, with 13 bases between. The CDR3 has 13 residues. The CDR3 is CASRLGAWETQYF. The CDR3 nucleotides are TGTGCCAGCAGACTTGGGGCGTGGGAGACCCAGTACTTC.

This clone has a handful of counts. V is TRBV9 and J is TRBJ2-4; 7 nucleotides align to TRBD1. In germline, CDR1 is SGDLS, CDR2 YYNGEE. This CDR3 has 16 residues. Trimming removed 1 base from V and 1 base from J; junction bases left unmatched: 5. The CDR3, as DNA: TGTGCCAGCAGCGTAACAGGGGCTTCCGCCAAAAACATTCAGTACTTC. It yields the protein CASSVTGASAKNIQYF.

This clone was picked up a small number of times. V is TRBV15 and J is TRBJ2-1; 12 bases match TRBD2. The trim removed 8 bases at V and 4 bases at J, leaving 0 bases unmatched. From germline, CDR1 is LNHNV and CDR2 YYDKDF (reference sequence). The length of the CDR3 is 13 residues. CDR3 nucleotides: TGTGCCACCGGACTAGCGGGATACAATGAGCAGTTCTTC. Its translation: CATGLAGYNEQFF.